This TCR beta chain was identified during a study of shared clonotypes between healthy human individuals (dated by TCRdb to the early 2020s). Regarding the complete study: The cohort included three men and two women between 18 and 49 years of age. Blood TCR repertoires of several healthy adults were deeply sequenced to estimate repertoire size and the extent of clonotype sharing between individuals. To increase sequencing depth and limit assay-specific biases, TCR repertoire library preparation and sequencing were carried out by different laboratories using diverse techniques. Between about 0.9 and 10 billion PBMCs per donor were obtained by leukapheresis. For each donor, CD4 naive and CD4 memory were each given three plates, CD8 naive was given two plates, and CD8 memory was given one plate. Study-wide conclusions, independent of this receptor: Estimated clonotype richness was generally larger for naive than for memory subsets. Pairwise subsampling indicated that sequencing depth was expected to affect the degree of clonotype sharing among donors. The genetic and exposure-history diversity represented was limited by the small number of donors. Clonotypes shared by all four sorted-subset donors showed higher generation probabilities than non-shared clonotypes. Sampling was limited to blood, and TCR repertoires in tissue likely differ from TCR repertoires in blood. Roughly 5.2% of naive CD4, 3.5% of naive CD8, about 2.4% of memory CD4, and around 0.4% of memory CD8 clonotypes were shared across several donors. Rarefaction of sorted-subset datasets indicated incomplete sequencing despite the large sequencing depth.

As to this clone: Its antigen has not been determined. One base away there is no much larger clone; base qualities are not given.

Trimming removed 1 base from V and 6 bases from J, leaving 10 bases between the germline ends. CDR1 and CDR2 (LGHNA, YNFKEQ) derive from the germline V gene. The CDR3 sequence holds 15 residues, the cysteine and phenylalanine included. CDR3 DNA is the only sequence kept; it has 45 bases, read in frame from the first base. TCR CDR3 regions were amplified from genomic DNA by multiplex PCR using the deep immunoSEQ assay. Genomic DNA extracted from each cell subset was distributed evenly over all wells of several immunoSEQ 96-well plates, and each plate served as one replicate. For sorted subsets, 200 ng of genomic DNA, equivalent to some 33,000 T cell genomes, went into each replicate PCR. Purified libraries were quantified with a Qubit 3.0 fluorometer, sized on a Bioanalyzer 2100, and re-quantified with the KAPA Library Quantification kit. Every immunoSEQ 96-well plate was sequenced on a dedicated single-read 150-cycle Illumina NextSeq 550 flow cell. Under the source paper's analysis protocol: Because the immunoSEQ output included only junctional sequences and no quality scores, the filtering could not be the same as the filtering used for full-length reads. To assign V/J genes and CDR3, sequences were annotated using PyIR, a Python wrapper for IgBLAST v1.9, with IMGT germline references. Any read was removed if the V/J assignment was weak (E-value above 1e-6), the CDR3 was missing, or the read contained stop codons, out-of-frame junctions, or ambiguous translated residues. A V3J clonotype was defined by an identical inferred V gene, J gene, and CDR3 amino acid sequence. Percentage overlap between repertoires was computed as shared unique clonotypes divided by the size of the smaller repertoire. Richness of each repertoire was evaluated using RTK rarefaction, the Chao1 estimator, and Recon v2.1 estimates of unobserved clonotypes. Generation probabilities for all TCRbeta clonotypes obtained by the gDNA method from a few donors were computed using OLGA. TCRdb re-hosts the immuneACCESS table, in-frame sequences only. Its copies lack some clones; in the studies checked, an unresolved V gene accounts for under half of them, and the cause for the rest is not known. V, J and clone size reflect that table, while D and trimming were determined from the DNA. This sample lists roughly 2.5 million clones; more than 80% were detected once. More than 0.12% of the sample comes from the top ten.

Healthy HIV-negative adults with no recently reported acute infections or vaccinations were included as donors. Every donor was a Caucasian adult residing in Nashville, Tennessee, USA. CD4+ T cells were enriched through magnetic negative selection, after which naive cells were positively selected on CD45RA and the remaining negative fraction served as the memory subset. After blood collection by leukapheresis, PBMCs were isolated using Ficoll-Histopaque density gradient centrifugation and then cryopreserved in the vapor phase of liquid nitrogen. Analytical flow cytometry was used to check the purity and quantity of each magnetically sorted T cell population. Genomic DNA was isolated from every sorted fraction and measured by UV absorbance on a Nanodrop 2000c.

The chain links TRBV4-2 with TRBJ1-6; no D gene is confidently identified. The sequencing input was naive CD4+ T cells sorted from blood. This specimen's cell subset or site label, interpreted: CD45RA+ positively selected. This sequence was found in a man between 18 and 29 years old in good health. The CDR3 amino acid sequence is: CASSQVDIVNSPLHF. The bases read TGTGCCAGCAGCCAAGTAGATATAGTTAATTCACCCCTCCACTTT.